This T cell receptor (beta chain) was obtained from a study of human T cells and chemical hapten exposure. About the research overall: Slight differences in pooled library volume were the main source of varying TCR yields across samples.

From the RACE reads, TCRdb called clonotypes with MiXCR, one entry per CDR3 protein. The sample records about 260,000 distinct CDR3 sequences, 8.6% being singletons. As regards this clonotype: Its antigen is unidentified.

Time point indicated: pre-sensitization, week 0. The treatment is: therapeutic diphenylcyclopropenone sensitization with weekly scalp DPC. Blood collection took place prior to placing each patch test. Study-level points and caveats: Patch test score showed a positive correlation with PT1 expanded TCR counts.

This specimen consisted of whole blood, obtained in connection with sensitization to the hapten diphenylcyclopropenone (DPC). This sequence was found in a woman in her 40s with alopecia areata. Some clones in this sample may be carry-over from other donors' samples.

As DNA, the CDR3 is TGCGCCAGCAGCCAGGGGACAGGGGTCAGCTCCTACGAGCAGTACTTC. It is translated as CASSQGTGVSSYEQYF. The chain employs TRBV4-3 and TRBJ2-7, with TRBD1 identical over 10 bases. In germline, CDR1 is LGHNA, CDR2 YSLEER. The CDR3 covers 16 residues. The V segment lost 3 bases and the J segment 0 bases; nucleotides outside the gene matches: 5.